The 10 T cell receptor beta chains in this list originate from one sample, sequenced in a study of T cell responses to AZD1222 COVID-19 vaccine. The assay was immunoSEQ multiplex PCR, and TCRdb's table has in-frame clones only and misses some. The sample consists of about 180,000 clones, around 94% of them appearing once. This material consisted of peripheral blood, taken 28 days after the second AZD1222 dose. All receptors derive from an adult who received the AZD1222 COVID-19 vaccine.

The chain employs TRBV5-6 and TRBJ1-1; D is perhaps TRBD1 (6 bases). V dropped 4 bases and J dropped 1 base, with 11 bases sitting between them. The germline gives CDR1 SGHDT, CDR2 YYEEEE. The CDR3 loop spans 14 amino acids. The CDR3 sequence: CASSQRGTNTEAFF. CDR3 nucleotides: TGTGCCAGCAGCCAAAGGGGGACGAACACTGAAGCTTTCTTT.

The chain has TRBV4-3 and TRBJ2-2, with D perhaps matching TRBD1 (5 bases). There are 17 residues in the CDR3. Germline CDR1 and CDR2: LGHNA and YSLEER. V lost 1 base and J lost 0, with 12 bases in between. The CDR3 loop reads CASSQAETGSNTGELFF. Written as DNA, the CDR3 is TGCGCCAGCAGCCAAGCGGAAACAGGCTCGAACACCGGGGAGCTGTTTTTT.

The DNA for the CDR3 is TGCGCCAGCAGCTTGGGGAGGTTGAACACTGAAGCTTTCTTT. Amino acids: CASSLGRLNTEAFF. The genes are TRBV5-1 and TRBJ1-1, with D unresolved. Germline CDR1 and CDR2: SGHRS and YFSETQ. There are 14 residues in the CDR3. The V and J ends lost 0 bases and 0 bases respectively, with 6 bases between them.

The CDR3 region is CAISEVGEYGYTF. CDR3 nucleotides: TGTGCCATCAGTGAGGTCGGAGAATATGGCTACACCTTC. The rearrangement links TRBV10-3 to TRBJ1-2, with D hard to call. The germline CDR1 and CDR2 sequences are ENHRY and SYGVKD. V lost 2 bases and J lost 5, with 9 bases in between. CDR3 size: 13 residues.

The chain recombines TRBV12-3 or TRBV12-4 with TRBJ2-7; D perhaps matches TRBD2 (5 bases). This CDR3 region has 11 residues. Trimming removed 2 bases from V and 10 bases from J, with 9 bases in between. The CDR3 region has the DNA TGTGCCAGCAGTTTAACGGGGAACCAGTACTTC. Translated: CASSLTGNQYF.

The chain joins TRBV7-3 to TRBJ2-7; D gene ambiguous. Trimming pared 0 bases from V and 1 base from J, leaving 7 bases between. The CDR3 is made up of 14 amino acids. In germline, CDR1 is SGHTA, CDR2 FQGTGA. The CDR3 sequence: CASSLTHGSYEQYF. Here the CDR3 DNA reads TGTGCCAGCAGCTTAACCCATGGGTCCTACGAGCAGTACTTC.

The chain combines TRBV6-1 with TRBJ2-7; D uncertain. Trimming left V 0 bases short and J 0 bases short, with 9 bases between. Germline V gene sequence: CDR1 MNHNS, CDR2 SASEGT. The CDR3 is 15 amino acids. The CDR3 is CASSEAGRSSYEQYF. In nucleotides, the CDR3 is TGTGCCAGCAGTGAAGCTGGTCGAAGCTCCTACGAGCAGTACTTC.

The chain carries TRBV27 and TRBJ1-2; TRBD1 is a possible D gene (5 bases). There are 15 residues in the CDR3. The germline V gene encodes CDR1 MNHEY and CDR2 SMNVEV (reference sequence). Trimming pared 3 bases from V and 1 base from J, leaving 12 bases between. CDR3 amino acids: CASSFLGRGNYGYTF. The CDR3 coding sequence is TGTGCCAGCAGTTTTTTGGGAAGGGGTAACTATGGCTACACCTTC.

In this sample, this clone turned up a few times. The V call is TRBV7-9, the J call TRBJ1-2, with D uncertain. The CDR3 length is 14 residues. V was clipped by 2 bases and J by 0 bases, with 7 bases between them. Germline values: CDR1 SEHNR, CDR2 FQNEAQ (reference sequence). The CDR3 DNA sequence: TGTGCCAGCAGCTTATCCAATCCTAACTATGGCTACACCTTC. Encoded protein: CASSLSNPNYGYTF.

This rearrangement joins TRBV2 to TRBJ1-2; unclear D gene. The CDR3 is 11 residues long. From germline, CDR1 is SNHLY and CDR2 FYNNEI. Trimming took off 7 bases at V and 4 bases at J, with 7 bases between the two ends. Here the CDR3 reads CASMQSYGYTF. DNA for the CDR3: TGTGCCAGCATGCAGAGCTATGGCTACACCTTC.